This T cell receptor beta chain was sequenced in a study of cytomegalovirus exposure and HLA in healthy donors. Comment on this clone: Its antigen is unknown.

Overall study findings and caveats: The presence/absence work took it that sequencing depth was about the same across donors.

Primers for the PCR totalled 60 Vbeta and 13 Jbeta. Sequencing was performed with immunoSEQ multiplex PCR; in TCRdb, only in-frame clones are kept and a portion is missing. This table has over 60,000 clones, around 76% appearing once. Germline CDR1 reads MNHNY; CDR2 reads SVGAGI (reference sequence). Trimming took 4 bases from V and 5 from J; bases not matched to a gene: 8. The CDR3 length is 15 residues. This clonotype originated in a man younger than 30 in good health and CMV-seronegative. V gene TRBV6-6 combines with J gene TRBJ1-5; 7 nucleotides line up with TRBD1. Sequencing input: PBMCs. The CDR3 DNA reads TGTGCCAGCAGTTTACAGGGGAGTAGGGATCAGCCCCAGCATTTT. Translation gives CASSLQGSRDQPQHF.